The 17 T cell receptor beta chains below were found in one sample sequenced in a study of T cells in Graves' hyperthyroidism and ophthalmopathy. Amplification targeted TCR beta CDR3 regions from RNA transcripts. TCR CDR3 regions were first amplified by RT-PCR with HTBI primers. TCRdb reprocessed the multiplex PCR reads with MiXCR, giving one entry per CDR3 protein. The sample has about 600,000 distinct CDR3 sequences, approximately 15% seen once; the top ten hold approximately 3.5%. The specimen sequenced was blood. The receptors originated from a woman aged 35 to 49 with Graves' ophthalmopathy.

This clonotype was counted at least ten times. This chain joins TRBV5-1 and TRBJ2-3; the D is unclear. Germline CDR1 reads SGHRS; CDR2 reads YFSETQ. V lost 0 bases and J lost 3, with 5 bases in between. This CDR3 has 13 amino acids. The CDR3 sequence is CASSLDYTDTQYF. As DNA, the CDR3 is TGCGCCAGCAGCTTGGACTATACAGATACGCAGTATTTT.

This chain links TRBV20-1 with TRBJ2-1; 10 nucleotides line up with TRBD2. Germline loops: CDR1 DFQATT, CDR2 SNEGSKA (reference sequence). The length of the CDR3 is 15 residues. V lost 4 bases to trimming and J lost 5 bases; unmatched junction nucleotides: 8. The CDR3: CSANRLAGVNNEQFF. As DNA, the CDR3 is TGCAGTGCTAACCGCCTAGCGGGAGTTAACAATGAGCAGTTCTTC.

This clonotype was seen at least ten times. The chain couples TRBV5-1 to TRBJ2-3; the match to TRBD1 covers 8 bases. The CDR3 is 15 amino acids. The V gene's germline CDR1 is SGHRS and CDR2 YFSETQ. V was pared by 0 bases and J by 5 bases, with 5 bases of the junction left unmatched. CDR3: CASSLARGRGDTQYF. The CDR3 nucleotides are TGCGCCAGCAGCTTGGCCAGGGGGCGGGGAGATACGCAGTATTTT.

With respect to this clonotype: A much larger clone differs by one base, so this may be a read error. The V gene is TRBV28, the J gene TRBJ1-4; tentatively, D is TRBD1 (5 bases). This CDR3 comprises 16 residues. The germline gives CDR1 MDHEN, CDR2 SYDVKM. The CDR3 is CASSFSKGPLNEELFF. In DNA, the CDR3 is TGTGCCAGCAGTTTTTCGAAGGGGCCGCTGAATGAAGAACTGTTTTTT.

The CDR3 is CSALLISGLRNSGANVLTF. CDR3 coding DNA: TGCAGCGCCCTCCTAATATCGGGACTGAGGAACTCTGGGGCCAACGTCCTGACTTTC. The chain carries TRBV29-1 and TRBJ2-6; possibly TRBD2 for D (6 bases). The V gene lost 7 bases and the J gene lost 0 bases, with 25 bases spanning the gap. CDR3 length: 19 amino acids. Germline V gene sequence: CDR1 SQVTM, CDR2 ANQGSEA. Complete variable domain (other parts from reference TRBV29-1 and TRBJ2-6): SAVISQKPSRDICQRGTSLTIQCQVDSQVTMMFWYRQQPGQSLTLIATANQGSEATYESGFVIDKFPISRPNLTFSTLTVSNMSPEDSSIYLCSALLISGLRNSGANVLTFGAGSRLTVL.

This clonotype has only a few counts. The genes are TRBV3-1 and TRBJ2-1, with a weak D call TRBD1 (6 bases). In germline, CDR1 is LGHDT, CDR2 YNNKEL (reference sequence). Trimming cost V 0 bases and J 9 bases, with 18 bases left between them. The CDR3 has 16 amino acids. The CDR3 reads CASSQEGAIGLGEQFF. CDR3 sequence (DNA): TGTGCCAGCAGCCAAGAGGGGGCTATAGGTTTGGGTGAGCAGTTCTTC.

This clonotype was seen ten or more times. The rearrangement uses TRBV20-1 and TRBJ2-5; D might be TRBD1 or TRBD2, each matching 5 bases. The germline V gene has CDR1 DFQATT and CDR2 SNEGSKA (reference sequence). This CDR3 comprises 12 residues. The V and J ends lost 3 bases and 7 bases respectively, with 12 bases between them. In DNA form, the CDR3 reads TGCAGTGCTAGGTGGTGGGACGGGACCCAGTACTTC. Its protein is CSARWWDGTQYF.

This clonotype occurred many times. This chain links TRBV30 with TRBJ2-7; D not resolved. Germline CDR1 GTSNPN, CDR2 SVGIG (reference sequence). The CDR3 runs 11 residues. V was cut by 5 bases and J by 2 bases, with 7 bases left in between. The CDR3 protein is CAWDGPYEQYF. CDR3 nucleotides: TGTGCCTGGGACGGACCCTACGAGCAGTACTTC.

The chain carries TRBV6-1 and TRBJ2-3; D remains ambiguous. Germline CDR1 and CDR2: MNHNS and SASEGT. Trimming took off 6 bases at V and 0 bases at J, with 16 bases between the two ends. The CDR3 runs 16 residues. CDR3 DNA sequence: TGTGCCAGCAGACACTCCACTTCACGAAGCACAGATACGCAGTATTTT. It encodes CASRHSTSRSTDTQYF.

Remarks on this clonotype: A single base separates this from a much larger clone, so it may be a read error. V is TRBV12-3 or TRBV12-4 and J is TRBJ2-4; 8 bases map to TRBD2. The V segment lost 3 bases and the J segment 3 bases; nucleotides outside the gene matches: 7. The CDR3 covers 16 residues. CDR3 amino acids: CASSFSTSGYKNIQYF. The CDR3 DNA sequence: TGTGCCAGCAGTTTTAGTACTAGCGGCTACAAAAACATTCAGTACTTC.

The V call is TRBV20-1, the J call TRBJ1-6; D remains ambiguous. Germline loops: CDR1 DFQATT, CDR2 SNEGSKA (reference sequence). CDR3 length equals 15 residues. V was cut by 3 bases and J by 0 bases, with 9 bases left in between. CDR3 nucleotide sequence: TGCAGTGCTAGTGGAGCAAGCTCCTATAATTCACCCCTCCACTTT. Protein product: CSASGASSYNSPLHF.

This clonotype was observed a handful of times. The chain uses TRBV11-2 and TRBJ1-5; D may be TRBD1 (6 bases). CDR1 and CDR2 (germline): SGHAT, FQNNGV. CDR3 size: 14 residues. The V and J ends lost 4 bases and 5 bases respectively, with 12 bases between them. CDR3 amino acids: CASSSQGIDQPQHF. CDR3 sequence (DNA): TGTGCCAGCAGCTCGCAGGGGATCGATCAGCCCCAGCATTTT.

The chain carries TRBV6-1 and TRBJ2-7; 7 nucleotides line up with TRBD1. The CDR3 spans 14 residues. The ends lost 0 bases at V and 5 bases at J; junction bases unmatched: 4. Germline loops: CDR1 MNHNS, CDR2 SASEGT. The CDR3 reads CASSEATGIHEQYF. CDR3 in DNA: TGTGCCAGCAGTGAAGCGACAGGGATCCACGAGCAGTACTTC.

The chain uses TRBV4-2 and TRBJ1-4; no clear D gene. CDR1 and CDR2 (germline): LGHNA, YNFKEQ. This CDR3 spans 15 amino acids. V lost 3 bases, J lost 0 bases, and 8 bases lay in between. The CDR3 here is CASSQDPATNEKLFF. As DNA, the CDR3 is TGTGCCAGCAGCCAGGACCCCGCAACTAATGAAAAACTGTTTTTT.

At least ten counts were recorded for this clonotype. This chain joins TRBV12-3 or TRBV12-4 and TRBJ1-5; perhaps TRBD1 as D (6 bases). Trimming pared 7 bases from V and 7 bases from J, leaving 17 bases between. The CDR3 length is 14 residues. Here the CDR3 DNA reads TGTGCCAGCACCCCCCAGACAGGCGGCCAGCCCCAGCATTTT. It codes for CASTPQTGGQPQHF.

Only a few counts were recorded for this clonotype. The rearrangement links TRBV13 to TRBJ1-6; tentative D call: TRBD1 (5 bases). The germline gives CDR1 PRHDT, CDR2 FYEKMQ (reference sequence). This CDR3 has 13 amino acids. Between the trimmed V and J ends, which lost 5 bases and 9 bases, there was a span of 11 bases. The CDR3 spells CASSPPGTSPLHF. For the CDR3, the DNA is TGTGCCAGCAGCCCGCCCGGGACTTCACCCCTCCACTTT.

On this clonotype: A much bigger clone sits one base away, suggesting this may be a read error. The CDR3: CASSPRDNDEQFF. The CDR3 DNA sequence: TGTGCCAGCAGCCCCCGGGACAACGATGAGCAGTTCTTC. The genes are TRBV11-1 and TRBJ2-1; possible D gene TRBD1, 6 bases. With 5 bases removed from V and 8 bases from J, the gap between germline ends came to 13 bases. There are 13 residues in the CDR3. Germline CDR1 is SGHAT and CDR2 is FQDESV (reference sequence).